Shown below are 13 T cell receptor beta chains from a single sample sequenced in a study of T cell repertoires in cytomegalovirus infection. TCRdb independently ran MiXCR on the reads; one entry per CDR3 protein. In the table there are roughly 990,000 distinct CDR3 sequences, approximately 31% of which are singletons. These receptors are not linked to any known antigen. Sequenced material: cultured CD8+ T cells from PBMCs, taken from culture after CMV antigen stimulation. The receptors shown here come from a human donor in good health (CMV status not recorded). Some clones in this sample may be carry-over from other donors' samples.

This clonotype was counted a few times. This CDR3 is CASSSTSSDTQYF. The CDR3 nucleotides read TGTGCCAGCAGCTCCACTAGCTCAGATACGCAGTATTTT. The chain is built from TRBV7-3 and TRBJ2-3; TRBD2 is a possible D gene (6 bases). Germline V gene sequence: CDR1 SGHTA, CDR2 FQGTGA. The CDR3 extends over 13 amino acids. V shed 4 bases and J shed 4 bases, with 9 bases lying between them. Drawing the rest from reference TRBV7-3 and TRBJ2-3, the complete variable domain is GAGVSQTPSNKVTEKGKYVELRCDPISGHTALYWYRQSLGQGPEFLIYFQGTGAADDSGLPNDRFFAVRPEGSVSTLKIQRTERGDSAVYLCASSSTSSDTQYFGPGTRLTVL.

This clonotype has just a few counts. The chain combines TRBV5-1 with TRBJ1-1; 8 nucleotides match TRBD1. The CDR3 runs to 16 residues. Germline V gene data show CDR1 as SGHRS and CDR2 as YFSETQ. The junction had 10 bases not matched to a gene; V was cut back by 6 bases and J by 0 bases. The CDR3 here is CASTPTDRGMNTEAFF. The CDR3 DNA reads TGCGCCAGCACCCCCACCGACAGGGGTATGAACACTGAAGCTTTCTTT.

The table lists this clonotype with a few counts. The rearrangement uses TRBV6-2 or TRBV6-3 and TRBJ2-7; D might be TRBD1 (6 bases). Germline V lookup: CDR1 MNHEY, CDR2 SVGEGT. With 5 bases removed from V and 3 bases from J, the gap between germline ends came to 17 bases. The CDR3 runs 15 residues. The CDR3 nucleotides read TGTGCCAGCAGTACCCTGGACAGAGGAAACTACGAGCAGTACGTC. It specifies CASSTLDRGNYEQYV.

This clonotype was counted a few times. The V gene is TRBV4-1, the J gene TRBJ2-1; D assignment may be TRBD1 or TRBD2 (7 bases each). The CDR3 spans 14 residues. V was clipped by 4 bases and J by 7 bases, with 14 bases between them. Germline V CDR1 and CDR2: MGHRA, YSYEKL. Written as DNA, the CDR3 is TGCGCCAGCAGCCCGCAGGGGGGGGAGAATGAGCAGTTCTTC. This gives the protein CASSPQGGENEQFF.

This rearrangement joins TRBV4-2 to TRBJ1-5, with no clear D. The germline V gene encodes CDR1 LGHNA and CDR2 YNFKEQ. Trimming took 3 bases from V and 6 from J, leaving 6 bases between them. The CDR3 is made up of 12 amino acids. The CDR3: CASSHIGQPQHF. The CDR3, as DNA: TGTGCCAGCAGCCATATAGGTCAGCCCCAGCATTTT.

The CDR3 DNA reads TGCGCCAGCAGCTTGGCAGACGCTAACTATGGCTACACCTTC. Its protein product is CASSLADANYGYTF. The V gene is TRBV5-1, the J gene TRBJ1-2; no reliable D call. Between the trimmed V and J ends, which lost 0 bases and 0 bases, there was a span of 6 bases. The CDR3 covers 14 residues. Per the germline V gene, CDR1 is SGHRS and CDR2 is YFSETQ.

The chain couples TRBV7-9 to TRBJ2-1; D gene uncertain. The CDR3 is 11 amino acids. Trimming removed 0 bases at V and 9 bases at J, with 3 bases between. Looked up from germline, CDR1 is SEHNR and CDR2 is FQNEAQ (reference sequence). This chain's CDR3 is CASSLAPEQFF. The DNA of the CDR3 is TGTGCCAGCAGCTTAGCTCCTGAGCAGTTCTTC.

V usage is TRBV7-3 and J usage is TRBJ1-2; perhaps TRBD1 as D (5 bases). CDR1 is SGHTA and CDR2 is FQGTGA in the germline V gene. The CDR3 is 11 amino acids. The V and J ends lost 6 bases and 7 bases respectively, with 9 bases between them. The CDR3 reads CASRLGAGYTF. Here the CDR3 DNA reads TGTGCCAGCAGATTAGGGGCTGGCTACACCTTC. The variable domain in full, with the rest retrieved from reference TRBV7-3 and TRBJ1-2, is GAGVSQTPSNKVTEKGKYVELRCDPISGHTALYWYRQSLGQGPEFLIYFQGTGAADDSGLPNDRFFAVRPEGSVSTLKIQRTERGDSAVYLCASRLGAGYTFGSGTRLTVV.

As to this clonotype: A read error is possible here, since a much larger clone lies one base away. This chain links TRBV7-4 with TRBJ2-5; 8 nucleotides align to TRBD2. CDR1 is SGHVT, CDR2 SQSDAQ, per germline. CDR3 length: 13 amino acids. V lost 4 bases, J lost 5 bases, and 3 bases stayed unmatched. The CDR3 DNA sequence: TGTGCCAGCAGCTCACTAGCGGATGAGACCCAGTACTTC. Residues: CASSSLADETQYF.

This clonotype was detected only a few times. V and J are TRBV29-1 and TRBJ1-2; TRBD1 matches at 8 bases. The junction had 4 bases not matched to a gene; V was cut back by 4 bases and J by 6 bases. The CDR3 totals 12 residues. The germline V gene encodes CDR1 SQVTM and CDR2 ANQGSEA. In DNA form, the CDR3 reads TGCAGCGTTGCGGCAGGGGGCAATGGCTACACCTTC. It codes for CSVAAGGNGYTF.

This clonotype was detected many times. In DNA form, the CDR3 reads TGTGCCAGCAGCTCGAGCGGGACAGGGCCCTACAATGAGCAGTTCTTC. It is translated as CASSSSGTGPYNEQFF. The rearrangement links TRBV7-2 to TRBJ2-1; 9 nucleotides match TRBD1. V shed 4 bases and J 2 bases; nucleotides not matched to a gene: 6. This CDR3 has 16 amino acids. The germline gives CDR1 SGHTA, CDR2 FQGNSA.

The rearrangement joins TRBV12-3 or TRBV12-4 to TRBJ2-2; the D gene is possibly TRBD2 (5 bases). This CDR3 comprises 15 residues. Between the trimmed V and J ends, which lost 6 bases and 0 bases, there was a span of 11 bases. Here the CDR3 DNA reads TGTGCCAGCAGCCCAACTAGGACGAACACCGGGGAGCTGTTTTTT. The encoded protein is CASSPTRTNTGELFF.

The sample holds a few counts of this clonotype. The V call is TRBV7-9, the J call TRBJ1-4; tentatively, D is TRBD1 (5 bases). Deletions cut 5 bases from V and 2 bases from J, with 12 bases between. CDR1 and CDR2 (germline): SEHNR, FQNEAQ (reference sequence). This CDR3 comprises 15 residues. The CDR3 DNA follows: TGTGCCAGCAGCCCGCGGGACTCGACTAATGAAAAACTGTTTTTT. Translated, it gives CASSPRDSTNEKLFF.